These T cell receptor beta chains were read from a single sample in a study of blood T cell repertoires in COVID-19. Sequencing was performed with immunoSEQ multiplex PCR; in TCRdb, only in-frame clones are kept and a portion is missing. The data hold about 200,000 clones, with 70% to 85% observed a single time. The sample comprised peripheral blood. The receptors come from a human donor with acute or convalescent COVID-19. The donor label of this sample is uncertain. The CDR3 runs from the conserved cysteine through the conserved F or W. A D gene is named only where the DNA matches it firmly. Clone size appears in some rows only: once, few, many, or a class for an expanded clone.

size	V	J	D	length	CDR3	DNA
-	TRBV5-6	TRBJ1-2	-	15	CASSRLGGEDYGYTF	TGTGCCAGCAGCCGTCTTGGGGGCGAAGACTATGGCTACACCTTC
-	TRBV6-2/TRBV6-3	TRBJ2-6	TRBD1	18	CASSYKDRTYSGANVLTF	TGTGCCAGCAGTTATAAGGACAGGACCTACTCTGGGGCCAACGTCCTGACTTTC
-	TRBV6-5	TRBJ1-4	TRBD1	14	CASSLQGIGEKLFF	TGTGCCAGCAGCTTACAGGGGATCGGTGAAAAACTGTTTTTT
-	TRBV6-5	TRBJ1-2	-	13	CASSYKPTGGYTF	TGTGCCAGCAGTTATAAGCCGACGGGTGGCTACACCTTC
-	TRBV7-8	TRBJ2-7	TRBD2	15	CASSLMSSGSYEQYF	TGTGCCAGCAGCTTAATGTCCAGCGGGAGCTACGAGCAGTACTTC
-	TRBV3-1/TRBV3-2	TRBJ2-7	TRBD1	14	CASSQGQGAVEQYF	TGTGCCAGCAGCCAAGGACAGGGGGCGGTCGAGCAGTACTTC
-	TRBV28	TRBJ1-4	-	14	CASSLGQYNEKLFF	TGTGCCAGCAGTTTAGGACAGTATAATGAAAAACTGTTTTTT
-	TRBV5-1	TRBJ1-1	-	14	CASSRNQWNTEAFF	TGCGCCAGCAGCCGAAATCAGTGGAACACTGAAGCTTTCTTT
-	TRBV27	TRBJ1-2	TRBD1	16	CASSPRTGASNYGYTF	TGTGCCAGCAGCCCCCGGACAGGGGCTTCTAACTATGGCTACACCTTC
few	TRBV6-1	TRBJ2-1	TRBD2	17	CASSEQGGLAGGHEQFF	TGTGCCAGCAGTGAACAAGGGGGACTAGCGGGAGGGCATGAGCAGTTCTTC
-	TRBV30	TRBJ1-2	-	13	CAWSGGQSYGYTF	TGTGCCTGGAGTGGGGGGCAGAGTTATGGCTACACCTTC
-	TRBV28	TRBJ1-1	TRBD1	15	CASSLTDRANTEAFF	TGTGCCAGCAGTTTAACGGACAGGGCAAACACTGAAGCTTTCTTT
once	TRBV27	TRBJ1-2	-	15	CASTNRTFPNYGYTF	TGTGCCAGCACCAACAGGACATTTCCCAACTATGGCTACACCTTC
-	TRBV7-2	TRBJ2-5	TRBD2	18	CASSLMGLAGVMEETQYF	TGTGCCAGCAGCTTAATGGGACTAGCGGGAGTTATGGAAGAGACCCAGTACTTC
-	TRBV30	TRBJ1-3	TRBD1	11	CAWRGTGVPYF	TGTGCCTGGAGGGGAACAGGGGTTCCGTATTTT
many	TRBV4-1	TRBJ2-1	TRBD2	15	CASSQLTSGHNEQFF	TGCGCCAGCAGCCAATTGACTAGCGGACACAATGAGCAGTTCTTC
-	TRBV5-1	TRBJ1-2	TRBD1	14	CASSVRDSNYGYTF	TGCGCCAGCAGCGTCAGGGACAGTAACTATGGCTACACCTTC
-	TRBV28	TRBJ1-2	TRBD1	14	CASSTLKTGLGYTF	TGTGCCAGCAGTACACTAAAGACAGGGCTTGGCTACACCTTC
-	TRBV5-1	TRBJ2-7	TRBD2	15	CASSFASGSSYEQYF	TGCGCCAGCAGCTTTGCTAGCGGGAGCTCCTACGAGCAGTACTTC
-	TRBV6-6	TRBJ1-4	TRBD1	16	CASSRLTGGGNEKLFF	TGTGCCAGCAGCCGACTCACAGGGGGGGGAAATGAAAAACTGTTTTTT
-	TRBV9	TRBJ2-1	TRBD2	20	CASSVATGLAGAVEVNEQFF	TGTGCCAGCAGCGTAGCTACAGGACTAGCGGGAGCGGTAGAGGTCAATGAGCAGTTCTTC
-	TRBV6-2/TRBV6-3	TRBJ2-1	TRBD2	14	CASSLAGGYNEQFF	TGTGCCAGCAGTCTAGCGGGGGGTTACAATGAGCAGTTCTTC
few	TRBV10-3	TRBJ2-5	-	13	CASNREPQETQYF	TGTGCCAGCAACCGGGAACCACAAGAGACCCAGTACTTC
once	TRBV28	TRBJ2-5	TRBD2	15	CASSPGPRGQETQYF	TGTGCCAGCAGTCCGGGGCCGCGGGGGCAAGAGACCCAGTACTTC
-	TRBV7-3	TRBJ2-1	TRBD2	15	CASSSGLAPYNEQFF	TGTGCCAGCAGCTCGGGACTAGCGCCTTACAATGAGCAGTTCTTC
-	TRBV11-3	TRBJ2-3	-	15	CASSLGIASTDTQYF	TGTGCCAGCAGCTTAGGGATAGCAAGCACAGATACGCAGTATTTT
-	TRBV18	TRBJ1-1	-	16	CASSLSPGSMNTEAFF	TGTGCCAGCTCACTCTCCCCCGGGTCCATGAACACTGAAGCTTTCTTT
-	TRBV4-2	TRBJ2-2	-	15	CASSQIGHVPGELFF	TGTGCCAGCAGCCAAATAGGACATGTACCCGGGGAGCTGTTTTTT
few	TRBV6-5	TRBJ2-7	TRBD2	12	CAGGLAEYEQYF	TGTGCCGGCGGACTAGCGGAATACGAGCAGTACTTC
-	TRBV5-4	TRBJ2-5	-	14	CASSAGRGQETQYF	TGTGCCAGCAGCGCGGGACGGGGGCAAGAGACCCAGTACTTC
-	TRBV7-3	TRBJ2-2	-	13	CASSAGTTGELFF	TGTGCCAGCAGTGCGGGGACCACCGGGGAGCTGTTTTTT
-	TRBV2	TRBJ2-7	-	14	CASSEAYRIYEQYF	TGTGCCAGCAGTGAAGCCTACCGTATCTACGAGCAGTACTTC
-	TRBV7-9	TRBJ1-1	-	14	CASSLYGSGTEAFF	TGTGCCAGCAGCCTTTATGGGTCGGGTACTGAAGCTTTCTTT
-	TRBV2	TRBJ1-5	-	13	CASLAGPGGPQHF	TGTGCCAGCTTGGCAGGTCCGGGGGGGCCCCAGCATTTT
-	TRBV3-1/TRBV3-2	TRBJ2-7	TRBD1	16	CASSPSQGGVSYEQYF	TGTGCCAGCAGCCCTAGCCAAGGGGGCGTGAGCTACGAGCAGTACTTC
-	TRBV5-1	TRBJ2-3	TRBD1	16	CASSLPKTGSTDTQYF	TGCGCCAGCAGCTTGCCGAAGACAGGGAGCACAGATACGCAGTATTTT
once	TRBV4-2	TRBJ2-6	-	18	CASSQAGDGTSGANVLTF	TGTGCCAGCAGCCAAGCGGGGGACGGCACCTCTGGGGCCAACGTCCTGACTTTC
-	TRBV7-6	TRBJ2-1	-	13	CASSSDTYNEQFF	TGTGCCAGCAGCTCTGACACCTACAATGAGCAGTTCTTC
-	TRBV5-1	TRBJ1-1	-	14	CASSTARDGTEAFF	TGCGCCAGCAGCACCGCACGGGATGGTACTGAAGCTTTCTTT
-	TRBV6-6	TRBJ2-7	TRBD1	16	CASSYATGTGSYEQYF	TGTGCCAGCAGTTACGCGACCGGGACAGGCTCCTACGAGCAGTACTTC
-	TRBV5-8	TRBJ1-5	-	15	CASNSWQGSNQPQHF	TGTGCCAGCAACTCCTGGCAGGGGAGCAATCAGCCCCAGCATTTT
-	TRBV6-5	TRBJ2-7	TRBD2	15	CASNNAGVLSYEQYF	TGTGCCAGCAACAACGCGGGGGTCCTCTCCTACGAGCAGTACTTC
-	TRBV11-2	TRBJ2-1	TRBD2	16	CASSLDQGLAGNEQFF	TGTGCCAGCAGCTTAGATCAGGGACTAGCGGGTAATGAGCAGTTCTTC
-	TRBV5-6	TRBJ2-5	TRBD2	16	CASSAWTSGSQETQYF	TGTGCCAGCAGCGCCTGGACTAGCGGGAGCCAAGAGACCCAGTACTTC
-	TRBV11-2	TRBJ2-4	-	17	CASSLPRDTASKNIQYF	TGTGCCAGCAGCTTACCCCGGGACACCGCGAGCAAAAACATTCAGTACTTC
-	TRBV9	TRBJ2-1	TRBD2	17	CASSQGLAGATYNEQFF	TGTGCCAGCAGCCAAGGGCTAGCGGGAGCAACCTACAATGAGCAGTTCTTC
-	TRBV6-5	TRBJ1-5	TRBD1	13	CASSRDRNQPQHF	TGTGCCAGCAGTCGGGACAGAAATCAGCCCCAGCATTTT
-	TRBV28	TRBJ1-2	-	17	CASSLYFGSEGGRGYTF	TGTGCCAGCAGTTTATACTTCGGTTCCGAAGGCGGCCGTGGCTACACCTTC
-	TRBV7-9	TRBJ1-1	-	13	CASSDTGFTEAFF	TGTGCCAGCAGCGACACAGGGTTCACTGAAGCTTTCTTT
-	TRBV6-5	TRBJ1-1	-	13	CASSYSRGTEAFF	TGTGCCAGCAGTTACAGTCGGGGGACTGAAGCTTTCTTT
once	TRBV4-2	TRBJ2-3	-	14	CASSQDPLTDTQYF	TGTGCCAGCAGCCAAGACCCCCTCACAGATACGCAGTATTTT
-	TRBV7-2	TRBJ1-2	-	15	CASSINRGGAYGYTF	TGTGCCAGCTCCATAAACAGAGGGGGGGCATATGGCTACACCTTC
-	TRBV5-4	TRBJ2-3	-	15	CASSPAGGRTDTQYF	TGTGCCAGCAGCCCCGCGGGCGGCCGCACAGATACGCAGTATTTT
-	TRBV28	TRBJ2-7	-	14	CASSFVGPTYEQYF	TGTGCCAGCAGTTTCGTTGGGCCTACCTACGAGCAGTACTTC
-	TRBV30	TRBJ2-2	-	14	CAWSVGRDTGELFF	TGTGCCTGGAGTGTCGGCAGGGACACCGGGGAGCTGTTTTTT